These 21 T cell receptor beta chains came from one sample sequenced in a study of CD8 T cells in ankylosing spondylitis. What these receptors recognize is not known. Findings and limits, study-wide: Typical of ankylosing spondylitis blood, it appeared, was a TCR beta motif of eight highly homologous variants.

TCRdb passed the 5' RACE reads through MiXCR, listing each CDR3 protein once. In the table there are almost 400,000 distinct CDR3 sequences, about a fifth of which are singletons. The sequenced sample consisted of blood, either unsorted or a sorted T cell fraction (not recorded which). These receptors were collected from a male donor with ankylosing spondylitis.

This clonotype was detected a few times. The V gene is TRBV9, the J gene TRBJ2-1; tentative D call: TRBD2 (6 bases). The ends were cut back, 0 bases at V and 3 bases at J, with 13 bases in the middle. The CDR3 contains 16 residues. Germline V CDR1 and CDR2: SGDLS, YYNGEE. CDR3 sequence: CASSVEYAGIYNEQFF. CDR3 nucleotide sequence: TGTGCCAGCAGCGTAGAGTACGCGGGGATCTACAATGAGCAGTTCTTC.

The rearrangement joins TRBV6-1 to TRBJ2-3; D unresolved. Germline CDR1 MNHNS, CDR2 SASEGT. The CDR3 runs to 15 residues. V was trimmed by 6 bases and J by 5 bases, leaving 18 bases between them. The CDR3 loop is CASRSHSLVIDTQYF. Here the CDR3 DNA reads TGTGCCAGCAGGTCCCATTCCCTAGTAATAGATACGCAGTATTTT.

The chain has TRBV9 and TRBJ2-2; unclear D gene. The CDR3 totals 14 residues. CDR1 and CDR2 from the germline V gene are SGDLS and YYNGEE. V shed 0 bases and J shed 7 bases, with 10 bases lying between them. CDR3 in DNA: TGTGCCAGCAGCGTAGAAGGAGCTAGCGGGGAGCTGTTTTTT. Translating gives CASSVEGASGELFF.

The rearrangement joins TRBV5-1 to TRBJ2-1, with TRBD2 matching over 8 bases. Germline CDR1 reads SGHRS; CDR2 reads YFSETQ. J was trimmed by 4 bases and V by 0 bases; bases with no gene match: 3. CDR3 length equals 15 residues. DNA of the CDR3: TGCGCCAGCAGCTTGGATAGCGGGGCTTACAATGAGCAGTTCTTC. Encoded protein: CASSLDSGAYNEQFF.

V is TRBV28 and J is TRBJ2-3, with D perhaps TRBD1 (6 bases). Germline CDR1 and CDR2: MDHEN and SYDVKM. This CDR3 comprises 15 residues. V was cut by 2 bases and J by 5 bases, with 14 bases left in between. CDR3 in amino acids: CASSLEGRGIDTQYF. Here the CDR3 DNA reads TGTGCCAGCAGTTTAGAGGGCAGGGGAATAGATACGCAGTATTTT.

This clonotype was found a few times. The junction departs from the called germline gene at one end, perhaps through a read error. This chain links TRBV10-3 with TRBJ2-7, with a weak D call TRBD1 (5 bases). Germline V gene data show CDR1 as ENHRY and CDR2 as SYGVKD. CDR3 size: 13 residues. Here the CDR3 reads CAIREFQGYEQYF. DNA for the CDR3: TGTGCCATCAGGGAGTTTCAGGGCTACGAGCAGTACTTC.

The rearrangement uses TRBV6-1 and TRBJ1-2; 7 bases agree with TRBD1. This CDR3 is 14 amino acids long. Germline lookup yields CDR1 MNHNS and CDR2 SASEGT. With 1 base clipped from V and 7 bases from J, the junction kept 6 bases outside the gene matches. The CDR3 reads CASSEERGLGGYTF. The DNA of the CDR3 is TGTGCCAGCAGTGAAGAGAGGGGGCTGGGTGGCTACACCTTC.

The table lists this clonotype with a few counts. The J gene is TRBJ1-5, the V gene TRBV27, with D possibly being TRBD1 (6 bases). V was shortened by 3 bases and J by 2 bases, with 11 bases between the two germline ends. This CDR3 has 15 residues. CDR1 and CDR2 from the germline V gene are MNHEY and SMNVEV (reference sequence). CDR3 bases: TGTGCCAGCAGTTTCTACAGGGATGGCAATCAGCCCCAGCATTTT. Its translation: CASSFYRDGNQPQHF.

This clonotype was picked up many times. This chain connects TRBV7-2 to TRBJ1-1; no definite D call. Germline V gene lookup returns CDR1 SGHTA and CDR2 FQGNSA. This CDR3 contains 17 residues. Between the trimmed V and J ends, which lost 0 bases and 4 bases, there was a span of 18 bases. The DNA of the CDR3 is TGTGCCAGCAGCTTAGCCGTGGCTAGTGGAGGTCCCACTGAAGCTTTCTTT. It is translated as CASSLAVASGGPTEAFF.

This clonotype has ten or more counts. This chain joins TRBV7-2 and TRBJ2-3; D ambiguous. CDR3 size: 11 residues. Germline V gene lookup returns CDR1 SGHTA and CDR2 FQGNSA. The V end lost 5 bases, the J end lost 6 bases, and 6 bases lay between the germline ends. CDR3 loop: CASSLKDTQYF. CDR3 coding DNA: TGTGCCAGCAGCCTTAAGGATACGCAGTATTTT.

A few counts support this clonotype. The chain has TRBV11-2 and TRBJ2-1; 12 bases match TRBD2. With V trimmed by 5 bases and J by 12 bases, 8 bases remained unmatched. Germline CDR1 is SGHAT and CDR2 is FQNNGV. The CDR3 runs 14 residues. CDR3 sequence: CASSPRTSGIGQFF. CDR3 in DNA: TGTGCCAGCAGCCCCCGGACTAGCGGGATCGGGCAGTTCTTC.

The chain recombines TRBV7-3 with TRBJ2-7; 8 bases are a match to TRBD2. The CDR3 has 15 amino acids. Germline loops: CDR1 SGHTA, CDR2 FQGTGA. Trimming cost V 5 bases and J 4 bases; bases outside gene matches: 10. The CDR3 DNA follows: TGTGCCAGCAGCCGTTTCGTCGGGAGGGCTTACGAGCAGTACTTC. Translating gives CASSRFVGRAYEQYF.

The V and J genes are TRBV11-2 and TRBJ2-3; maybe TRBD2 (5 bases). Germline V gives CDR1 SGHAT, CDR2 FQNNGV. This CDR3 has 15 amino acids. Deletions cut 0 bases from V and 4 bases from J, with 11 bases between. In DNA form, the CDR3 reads TGTGCCAGCAGCTTAGATCGTGCGGGCGCAGATACGCAGTATTTT. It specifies CASSLDRAGADTQYF.

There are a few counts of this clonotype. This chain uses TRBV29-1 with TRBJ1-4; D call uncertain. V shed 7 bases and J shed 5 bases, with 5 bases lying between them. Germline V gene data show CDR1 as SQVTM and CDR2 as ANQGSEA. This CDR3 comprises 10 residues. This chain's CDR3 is CSAGNEKLFF. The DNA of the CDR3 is TGCAGCGCCGGAAATGAAAAACTGTTTTTT.

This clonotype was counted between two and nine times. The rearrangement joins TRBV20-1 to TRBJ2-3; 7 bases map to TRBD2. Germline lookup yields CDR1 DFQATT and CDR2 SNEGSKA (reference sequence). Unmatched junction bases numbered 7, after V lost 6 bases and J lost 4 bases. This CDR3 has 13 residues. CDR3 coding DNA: TGCAGTGCGTGGGCTAGCGGTTCAGATACGCAGTATTTT. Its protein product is CSAWASGSDTQYF.

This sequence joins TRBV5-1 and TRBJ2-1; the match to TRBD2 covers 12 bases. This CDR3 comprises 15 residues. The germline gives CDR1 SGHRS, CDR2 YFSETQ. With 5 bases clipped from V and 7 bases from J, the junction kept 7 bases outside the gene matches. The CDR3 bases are TGCGCCAGCAGAGGACTAGCGGGACAAGGAAATGAGCAGTTCTTC. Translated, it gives CASRGLAGQGNEQFF.

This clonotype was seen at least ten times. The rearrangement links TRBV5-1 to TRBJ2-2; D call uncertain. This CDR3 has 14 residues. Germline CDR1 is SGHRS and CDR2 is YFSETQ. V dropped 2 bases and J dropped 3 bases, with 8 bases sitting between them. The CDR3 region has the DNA TGCGCCAGCAGCTTTTCTAGGCACACCGGGGAGCTGTTTTTT. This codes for CASSFSRHTGELFF.

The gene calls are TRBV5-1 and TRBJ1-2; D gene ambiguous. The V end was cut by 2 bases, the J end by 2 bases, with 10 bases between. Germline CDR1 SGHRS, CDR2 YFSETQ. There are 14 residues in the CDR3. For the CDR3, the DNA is TGCGCCAGCAGCTTCTCAGAACCCAACTATGGCTACACCTTC. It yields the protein CASSFSEPNYGYTF. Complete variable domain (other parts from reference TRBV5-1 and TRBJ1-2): KAGVTQTPRYLIKTRGQQVTLSCSPISGHRSVSWYQQTPGQGLQFLFEYFSETQRNKGNFPGRFSGRQFSNSRSEMNVSTLELGDSALYLCASSFSEPNYGYTFGSGTRLTVV.

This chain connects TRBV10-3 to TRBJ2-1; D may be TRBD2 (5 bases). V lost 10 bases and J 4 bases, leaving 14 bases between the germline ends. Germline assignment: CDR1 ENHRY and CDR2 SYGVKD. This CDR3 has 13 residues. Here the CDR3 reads CATTVTTYNEQFF. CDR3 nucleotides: TGTGCCACCACCGTGACTACGTACAATGAGCAGTTCTTC.

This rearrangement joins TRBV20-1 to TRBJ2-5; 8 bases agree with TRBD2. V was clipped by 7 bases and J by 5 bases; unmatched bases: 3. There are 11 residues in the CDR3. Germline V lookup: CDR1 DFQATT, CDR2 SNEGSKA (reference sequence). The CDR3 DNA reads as TGCAGTGTGAGCGGGAGCGAGACCCAGTACTTC. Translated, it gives CSVSGSETQYF.

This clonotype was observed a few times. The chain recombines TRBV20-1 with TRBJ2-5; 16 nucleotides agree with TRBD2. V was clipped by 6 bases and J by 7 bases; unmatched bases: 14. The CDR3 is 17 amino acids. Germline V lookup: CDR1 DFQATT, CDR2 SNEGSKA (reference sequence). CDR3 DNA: TGCAGTGCCCCAACACTGGGACTAGCGGGAGGGCCAGGGACCCAGTACTTC. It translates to CSAPTLGLAGGPGTQYF.